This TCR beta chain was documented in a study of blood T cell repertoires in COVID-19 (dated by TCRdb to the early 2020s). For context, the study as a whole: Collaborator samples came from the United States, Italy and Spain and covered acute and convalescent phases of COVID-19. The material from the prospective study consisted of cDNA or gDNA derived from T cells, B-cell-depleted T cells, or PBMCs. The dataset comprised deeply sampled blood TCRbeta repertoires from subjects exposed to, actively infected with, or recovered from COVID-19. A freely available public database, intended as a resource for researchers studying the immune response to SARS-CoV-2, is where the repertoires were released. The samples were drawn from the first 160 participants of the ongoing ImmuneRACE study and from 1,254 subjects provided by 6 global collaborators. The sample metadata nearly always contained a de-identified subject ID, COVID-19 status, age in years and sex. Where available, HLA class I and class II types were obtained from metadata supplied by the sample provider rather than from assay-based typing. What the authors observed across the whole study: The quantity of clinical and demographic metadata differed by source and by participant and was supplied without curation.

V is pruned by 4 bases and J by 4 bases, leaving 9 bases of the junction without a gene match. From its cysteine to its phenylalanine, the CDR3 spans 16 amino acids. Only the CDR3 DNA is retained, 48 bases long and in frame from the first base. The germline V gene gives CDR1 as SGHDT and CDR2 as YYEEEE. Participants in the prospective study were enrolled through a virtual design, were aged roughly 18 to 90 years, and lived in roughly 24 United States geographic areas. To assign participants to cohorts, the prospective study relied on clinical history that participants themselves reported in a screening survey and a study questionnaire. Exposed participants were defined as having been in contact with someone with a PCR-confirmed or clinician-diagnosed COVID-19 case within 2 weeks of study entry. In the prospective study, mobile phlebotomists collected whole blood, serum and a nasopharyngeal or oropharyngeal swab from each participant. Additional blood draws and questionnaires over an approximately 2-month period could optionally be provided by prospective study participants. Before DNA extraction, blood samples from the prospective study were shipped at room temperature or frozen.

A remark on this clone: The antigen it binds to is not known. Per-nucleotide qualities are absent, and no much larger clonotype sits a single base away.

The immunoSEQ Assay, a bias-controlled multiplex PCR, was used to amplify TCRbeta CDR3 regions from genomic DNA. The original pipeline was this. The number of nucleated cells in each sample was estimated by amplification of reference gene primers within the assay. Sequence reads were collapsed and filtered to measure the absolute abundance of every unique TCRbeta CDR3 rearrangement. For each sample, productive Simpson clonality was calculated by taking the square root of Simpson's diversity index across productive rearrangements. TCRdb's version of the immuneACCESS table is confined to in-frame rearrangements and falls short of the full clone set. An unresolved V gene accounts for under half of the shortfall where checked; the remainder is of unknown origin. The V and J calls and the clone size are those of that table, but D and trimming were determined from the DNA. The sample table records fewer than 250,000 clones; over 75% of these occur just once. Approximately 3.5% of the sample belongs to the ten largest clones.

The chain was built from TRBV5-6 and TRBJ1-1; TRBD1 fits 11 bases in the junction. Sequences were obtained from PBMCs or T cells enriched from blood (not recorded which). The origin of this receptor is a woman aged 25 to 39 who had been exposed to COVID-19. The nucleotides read TGTGCCAGCAGCGTCCGGGACAGGGGGTCGGGCACTGAAGCTTTCTTT. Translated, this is CASSVRDRGSGTEAFF.